The 10 T cell receptor beta chains below were found in one sample sequenced in a study of vaccination and CD4 T cells after COVID-19. Sequenced with the Oncomine TCR Beta short-read assay was DNA taken from cultured CD4+ T cells. TCRdb re-called the PCR reads with MiXCR, one entry per CDR3 protein. The sample shows about 20,000 distinct CDR3 sequences, just under 45% of them seen only once. These TCRs' antigens remain unknown. Specified treatment: roughly 10-day PBMC culture with coronavirus spike peptide pools or control peptides (ViraFEST assay). Sequences were obtained from CD4+ T cells from blood, cultured in vitro. The receptors come from a human donor who had recovered from COVID-19.

The chain links TRBV7-3 to TRBJ2-1, with 11 bases aligning to TRBD2. V shed 3 bases and J 2 bases; nucleotides not matched to a gene: 0. The CDR3 runs to 15 residues. CDR1 and CDR2 (germline): SGHTA, FQGTGA. In DNA, the CDR3 is TGTGCCAGCAGCTTTAGCGGGGGGGCCTACAATGAGCAGTTCTTC. Its protein is CASSFSGGAYNEQFF.

V is TRBV28 and J is TRBJ2-7; unclear D gene. CDR1 and CDR2 from the germline V gene are MDHEN and SYDVKM. The CDR3 has 14 residues. V shed 5 bases and J shed 2 bases, with 13 bases lying between them. CDR3 DNA: TGTGCCAGCAGTCCCGCCACGTGGACCTACGAGCAGTACTTC. This sequence encodes CASSPATWTYEQYF.

The rearrangement links TRBV11-2 to TRBJ2-1; maybe TRBD2 (8 bases). Per germline, CDR1 SGHAT and CDR2 FQNNGV. Between the trimmed V and J ends, which lost 5 bases and 8 bases, there was a span of 19 bases. This CDR3 region has 15 residues. In DNA, the CDR3 is TGTGCCAGCAGCCCCCGGGGACTAGGGGGCCATGAGCAGTTCTTC. Residues: CASSPRGLGGHEQFF.

The chain uses TRBV2 and TRBJ1-2; no clear D. The ends were cut back, 5 bases at V and 4 bases at J, with 8 bases in the middle. Germline loops: CDR1 SNHLY, CDR2 FYNNEI. The CDR3 consists of 12 residues. The CDR3 DNA reads as TGTGCCAGCAGTCTTAACCTCTATGGCTACACCTTC. This codes for CASSLNLYGYTF.

CDR3 amino acids: CAIRKTDRENTEAFF. As DNA, the CDR3 is TGTGCCATCAGAAAAACGGACAGAGAGAACACTGAAGCTTTCTTT. The V gene is TRBV10-3, the J gene TRBJ1-1; D may be TRBD1 (6 bases). Between the trimmed V and J ends, which lost 6 bases and 1 base, there was a span of 15 bases. The germline V gene has CDR1 ENHRY and CDR2 SYGVKD. This CDR3 region has 15 residues.

The J gene is TRBJ2-3, the V gene TRBV20-1, with 7 bases identical to TRBD2. With V trimmed by 1 base and J by 0 bases, 7 bases remained unmatched. The germline gives CDR1 DFQATT, CDR2 SNEGSKA (reference sequence). CDR3 size: 16 residues. CDR3 residues: CSARAPSGVSTDTQYF. Written as DNA, the CDR3 is TGCAGTGCTAGAGCCCCTAGCGGTGTTAGCACAGATACGCAGTATTTT.

The gene calls are TRBV11-1 and TRBJ2-3; 12 bases are a match to TRBD2. Germline V lookup: CDR1 SGHAT, CDR2 FQDESV (reference sequence). Unmatched junction bases numbered 4, after V lost 3 bases and J lost 3 bases. This CDR3 contains 16 residues. The CDR3 bases are TGTGCCAGCAGCTTCACCGGGACTAGCGGGACAGATACGCAGTATTTT. Translated, it gives CASSFTGTSGTDTQYF.

This clonotype has just a few counts. V usage is TRBV20-1 and J usage is TRBJ2-7, with 8 nucleotides matching TRBD2. Trimming removed 3 bases from V and 3 bases from J; junction bases left unmatched: 4. Looked up from germline, CDR1 is DFQATT and CDR2 is SNEGSKA (reference sequence). The CDR3 consists of 13 residues. The CDR3 loop reads CSARTSVVYEQYF. In DNA form, the CDR3 reads TGCAGTGCTAGGACTAGCGTAGTCTACGAGCAGTACTTC.

This rearrangement joins TRBV5-4 to TRBJ2-1, with D maybe TRBD1 (5 bases). Germline lookup yields CDR1 SGHNT and CDR2 YYREEE (reference sequence). This CDR3 has 15 residues. With 0 bases removed from V and 3 bases from J, the gap between germline ends came to 10 bases. Here the CDR3 reads CASSLGGYVYNEQFF. In DNA, the CDR3 is TGTGCCAGCAGCTTGGGGGGCTACGTCTACAATGAGCAGTTCTTC.

This clonotype was detected only a few times. The V and J genes are TRBV19 and TRBJ2-5; 8 nucleotides align to TRBD2. J gave up 4 bases and V 6 bases, and 7 bases lay outside the gene matches. CDR3 length: 14 amino acids. The V gene's germline CDR1 is LNHDA and CDR2 SQIVND (reference sequence). The DNA for the CDR3 is TGTGCCAGTAGCCCGGGAGGGATAGTAGAGACCCAGTACTTC. Translation gives CASSPGGIVETQYF.